This entry features one TCR beta chain sequence. The target of this receptor is not known. Base qualities are not at hand, and no much larger clone is one base apart. The library was produced with the immunoSEQ multiplex PCR assay. The multiplex PCR relied on a mix of 60 forward primers for TCR Vbeta segments and 13 reverse primers for TCR Jbeta segments. The CDR3 region of rearranged TCR beta genes was amplified from genomic DNA by a multiplex PCR assay. On the Illumina HiSeq System, the amplified TCR beta libraries were sequenced as 87-base-pair reads. The study's own analysis went as follows. In a later analysis, approximately 74 million unique TCR beta chains were counted across the 500 to 850 repertoires, and approximately 11 million of these chains were shared by at least two donors. To remove PCR and sequencing errors, raw reads were error-corrected and collapsed into unique sequences using a nearest-neighbor algorithm that merged closely related sequences. CDR3 sequences were aligned to IMGT reference sequences to assign V, D and J gene segments. For a sequence to be retained, a match of at least six nucleotides was required to both a V gene segment and a J gene segment. A rearrangement was called productive if the CDR3 had no stop codons and remained in frame with V and J, and every other rearrangement was called non-productive. Following IMGT convention, CDR3 was defined as the stretch from the second conserved V-encoded cysteine up to the conserved J-encoded phenylalanine. The earlier analysis of about 610 of the donors excluded any sequence lacking an unambiguous match to a single V gene segment. An earlier analysis of 500 to 700 of the donors classified V segments as functional when productive rearrangements were above 56.7% and as segregating when the standard deviation between donors was above 5%. A statistical classification framework was built for diagnosing cytomegalovirus status from the catalog of TCR beta chain sequences. A later analysis assigned V and J genes by comparing TCR nucleotide sequences with IMGT/GENE-DB human TR gene sequences. Using the TCRdist pipeline, a later analysis assigned CDR3 sequences along with most-parsimonious VDJ recombination scenarios. In a later analysis, every TCR beta chain was defined by the combination of its CDR3 amino acid sequence and its V-gene family, and reads without a unique V-gene family were dropped. As a way to deal with suspected cross-contamination and a sequencing artifact, a later analysis dropped 450 to 700 nucleotide sequences that were highly shared and had low generation probability. For each public chain, a later analysis derived a clonal expansion index from normalized ranks of inferred template counts within each repertoire. In a later analysis, generation probabilities were computed with a VDJ recombination model fitted to out-of-frame rearrangements, and the resulting probabilities were checked against IGoR. In a later analysis, TCR-TCR, TCR-HLA and TCR-CMV co-occurrence was scored with hypergeometric tests, and a repertoire-size bias correction was applied to TCR pairs. In a later analysis, false discovery rates were estimated by permuting HLA or CMV assignments 20 times. In a later analysis, co-occurring TCRs were grouped with DBSCAN, and TCRdist sequence similarity was added when clustering was performed within HLA-allele-positive subsets. Repertoires with fewer than 30,000 or more than 120,000 public chains were left out of co-occurrence clustering, as were four to six repertoires with anomalous nucleotide sharing. The source is immuneACCESS, and TCRdb retained only in-frame sequences with V and J called. Part of the clones is not carried over; for the studies checked, unresolved V genes explain less than half of this, and the remainder is unexplained. V and J calls and clone size are as listed in that table; D and trimming were resolved from the DNA. In all, the sample holds more than 110,000 clones, and 65% to 85% of those were seen once. Of the sample, about 4% falls within the top ten clones.

These data are taken from a study of cytomegalovirus exposure and HLA in healthy donors (dated by TCRdb to the late 2010s). Regarding the complete study: An earlier analysis of approximately 640 of the donors reported more than 250 Gb of sequence data and more than 90 million unique TCR beta sequences from some 180 million T cells. Four to six DR-DQ haplotypes were handled as single units for association and clustering, since linkage in the cohort was strong. Rather than using new phenotypic data, the later analysis identified candidate immune exposures from TCR beta sequences and from how often those sequences occurred across donors. A separate validation cohort of 90 to 150 different subjects was used in addition to the approximately 610-subject first cohort. The study profiled the T cell repertoires of hundreds of subjects by immunosequencing and related them to cytomegalovirus serostatus. In a later genetic analysis, genome-wide SNP genotypes for about 55% of the roughly 700 donors were used, and that subset was treated as a discovery cohort. The aim of the study was to test whether cataloging public T cell receptors could identify signatures of past pathogen exposure. Donor age, sex, ethnicity and CMV serostatus were compiled alongside the repertoire data. Both class I and class II loci were covered by HLA typing, at four-digit resolution. All discovery cohort repertoires had been generated using a single sequencing platform. An earlier analysis of 587 of the donors applied high-throughput TCR beta sequencing to assess whether each TCR beta V gene segment acted as functional or pseudogenic. To predict cytomegalovirus infection status, the study brought together high-throughput TCR immunosequencing, statistical association of individual TCRs with disease status, and machine learning. On average, around 240,000 unique TCR beta nucleotide sequences were sequenced per donor among a few hundred genotyped donors of the cohort, with 15% to 20% of those sequences being non-productive. In a later analysis, previously published TCR beta repertoires from 666 donors were re-analyzed and high-resolution HLA genotyping was added so that TCR occurrence patterns could be studied. Around 320 gigabases of sequencing data and tens of millions of unique TCR sequences were included in an early release covering around 650 HLA-typed donors. Of the 398 genotyped donors, about 80% fell in the genetic ancestry cluster associated with self-reported Caucasian donors. Typing coverage differed by locus: A, B, C, DRB1 and DQB1 were typed in about 620-630 donors, DQA1 in about 500, DPA1 in 606, and DPB1 in 472.

In total, 600 or so healthy bone marrow donors made up the cohort. Cohort members were all nominally healthy when sampled, although unrecorded immune exposures were likely present. The donor tested CMV seronegative, placing the donor among the 350 or so seronegative members of the cohort. A peripheral blood sample was provided by each donor, and peripheral blood mononuclear cells were used for TCR beta sequencing. Genomic DNA was extracted from the blood cell samples with the Qiagen DNeasy Blood Extraction Kit. Overall study outcomes, separate from this receptor: Because counts were too low, approximately 15 rarely observed V segments, including chromosome 9 orphons, were excluded from the earlier analysis of around 590 of the donors. Only TCR beta chains were sequenced in this cohort, and the absence of alpha or paired-chain data limited detectable features. The only immune exposure information available for the cohort was CMV serostatus. A later analysis reported that several top co-occurrence clusters appeared linked to parvovirus B19, influenza, CMV and Epstein-Barr virus. A later genetic analysis associated a missense DCLRE1C variant with V-gene and J-gene trimming of TCR beta chains, and an independent cohort replicated the association. In the study, around 150 TCR beta chains were listed as associated with cytomegalovirus. The 87-base-pair reads could not distinguish some IMGT-functional V segments, including TRBV6-2 and TRBV6-3, so those segments were excluded. Correlated functional status among segregating V segments might reflect linkage disequilibrium, but an unknown experimental factor could not be ruled out. Because HLA typing was missing for some donors at each locus, association tests included only the typed subset. When HLA alleles, especially DR and DQ, strongly co-occurred, TCR associations were difficult to assign to individual alleles. The sequencing pipeline was judged likely to have produced a cluster of highly shared sequence variants as a technical artifact. Presence/absence analyses assumed roughly uniform sequencing depth across donors, an assumption that may not hold. In a later analysis, most CMV-associated TCR beta chains were found to appear HLA-restricted, with HLA associations seemingly driven largely by CMV exposure. In a later genetic analysis, fewer N-insertions in productive TCRs were reported among donors in an Asian-associated ancestry cluster than the roughly 640-donor mean. The classifier was reported to diagnose cytomegalovirus status with high specificity and sensitivity in both the original cohort and the validation cohort. In an earlier analysis of about 600 of the donors, most TCR beta V segments appeared in productive rearrangements about 87% or about 30% of the time, broadly matching IMGT annotations. A further reported finding was that TCR beta sequences accurately predicted the HLA-A and HLA-B alleles for most subjects in the first cohort. Compared with equally common non-associated chains, HLA-associated TCR beta chains in a later analysis were more clonally expanded and had lower generation probabilities. A few of the identified cytomegalovirus-associated TCR beta chains were confirmed in vitro to be specific for cytomegalovirus antigens. In a later analysis, around 15,000 TCR beta sequences were associated with specific HLA alleles at a false discovery rate of 0.05. The authors suggested that the approach could potentially be generalized to other disease states and immunological phenotypes. Most TCR sequences were seen in very few donors, while some public TCRs were found in many individuals. In a later analysis, TCR association rates were found to vary across HLA loci, with the most associated TCRs seen for DRB1 alleles and the fewest for HLA-C alleles.

CDR1 and CDR2 are drawn from the germline V gene (reference sequence): SGHNT, YYREEE. Trimming removed 0 bases from V and 5 bases from J; the gene matches leave 7 bases unexplained. Measured from the cysteine to the phenylalanine, the CDR3 is 17 residues long. Only the CDR3 DNA is retained, 51 bases long and in frame from the first base. The sample was PBMCs. The chain employs TRBV5-4 and TRBJ2-1; 11 bases in between match TRBD2. This clonotype originated in a male donor in good health and CMV-seronegative. The DNA sequence follows: TGTGCCAGCAGCTTGGGGCTAGCGGGGGGTTGGGACAATGAGCAGTTCTTC. This translates into CASSLGLAGGWDNEQFF.